The present entry profiles one T cell receptor (beta chain) with its context. V lost 6 bases and J 3 bases, leaving 15 bases between the germline ends. Germline V gene data show CDR1 as SQVTM and CDR2 as ANQGSEA. There are 13 residues in the CDR3. The data stem from a study of CD8 T cells in Susac syndrome. Study at large: Treatment at blood withdrawal was none, corticosteroids, or intravenous immunoglobulin alone in Susac syndrome patients.

Sequencing of TCR beta drew on CD8+ and CD4+ T cells from blood. Through negative isolation, CD4+ and CD8+ T cells were obtained, while TEMRA cells were enriched using FACS. The RNA, about 0.5 to 1 ug, was put through reverse transcription using random hexamers. Amplification of TCR beta CDR3 by immunoSEQ multiplex PCR spanned 54 Vbeta and 13 Jbeta. TCRdb reprocessed the immunoSEQ multiplex PCR reads with MiXCR, giving one entry per CDR3 protein. The sample yields some 150,000 distinct CDR3 sequences, roughly 96% seen once. The chain recombines TRBV29-1 with TRBJ2-7; possible D gene TRBD1, 6 bases. Sequenced: CD4+ T cells from PBMCs. The receptor was isolated from a human donor with Susac syndrome. CDR3 sequence: CSVALTGIYEQYF. The DNA for the CDR3 is TGCAGCGTGGCGCTCACAGGGATCTACGAGCAGTACTTC.